One and the same sample provided the 23 T cell receptor beta chains below, sequenced in a study of T cell responses to AZD1222 COVID-19 vaccine. Clones were sequenced by immunoSEQ multiplex PCR, and TCRdb holds only the in-frame ones, with some missing. The sample includes 88,000 or so clones, approximately 88% of them seen just once. Sequences were derived from peripheral blood, sampled on day 0 of AZD1222 vaccination. The receptor source for this set is an adult in good health.

This chain joins TRBV7-8 and TRBJ1-2; maybe TRBD1 (5 bases). Germline V gene sequence: CDR1 SGHVS, CDR2 FQNEAQ. The CDR3 is made up of 15 amino acids. Trimming cost V 0 bases and J 4 bases, with 12 bases left between them. For the CDR3, the DNA is TGTGCCAGCAGCTTAGCTACCAGGGTGGGCTATGGCTACACCTTC. Protein: CASSLATRVGYGYTF. Full variable domain (missing parts from reference TRBV7-8 and TRBJ1-2): GAGVSQSPRYKVAKRGQDVALRCDPISGHVSLFWYQQALGQGPEFLTYFQNEAQLDKSGLPSDRFFAERPEGSVSTLKIQRTQQEDSAVYLCASSLATRVGYGYTFGSGTRLTVV.

The V gene is TRBV27, the J gene TRBJ2-6; D gene unclear. The germline V gene has CDR1 MNHEY and CDR2 SMNVEV (reference sequence). The CDR3 is 15 amino acids. V shed 4 bases and J shed 1 base, with 8 bases lying between them. For the CDR3, the DNA is TGTGCCAGCAGTTCGAGTGCGTCTGGGGCCAACGTCCTGACTTTC. The encoded protein is CASSSSASGANVLTF.

The V call is TRBV3-1 (or the pseudogene TRBV3-2), the J call TRBJ2-1, with TRBD1 matching 7 bases. CDR3 length equals 12 residues. The germline V gene encodes CDR1 LGHDT and CDR2 YNNKEL (reference sequence). V lost 7 bases and J lost 7; bases outside the gene matches: 4. Here the CDR3 reads CASTRQGNEQFF. The CDR3, as DNA: TGTGCCAGCACCAGACAGGGAAATGAGCAGTTCTTC.

This chain links TRBV10-3 with TRBJ2-1; 7 bases fit TRBD2. Looked up from germline, CDR1 is ENHRY and CDR2 is SYGVKD. Trimming at V came to 6 bases and at J to 5 bases, leaving 13 bases not matched to a gene. The CDR3 contains 16 residues. The CDR3 sequence: CAIRARGGLGDNEQFF. In nucleotides, the CDR3 is TGTGCCATCAGAGCCCGCGGGGGACTTGGGGACAATGAGCAGTTCTTC.

The chain employs TRBV7-4 and TRBJ2-3; the match to TRBD2 covers 9 bases. There are 16 residues in the CDR3. The germline gives CDR1 SGHVT, CDR2 SQSDAQ. V lost 2 bases to trimming and J lost 7 bases; unmatched junction nucleotides: 10. CDR3 residues: CASSLSSSGTRYTQYF. The CDR3 DNA sequence: TGTGCCAGCAGCTTAAGCTCTAGCGGGACCCGTTATACGCAGTATTTT.

The chain combines TRBV14 with TRBJ2-1, with 8 bases aligning to TRBD2. Germline V gene lookup returns CDR1 SGHDN and CDR2 FVKESK. The CDR3 sequence is 14 residues long. The V and J ends lost 4 bases and 8 bases, in that order; junction bases with no gene match: 7. In nucleotides, the CDR3 is TGTGCCAGCAGCCCCGGACTAGCACCCCATGAGCAGTTCTTC. The encoded protein is CASSPGLAPHEQFF.

The J gene is TRBJ1-5, the V gene TRBV19, with D maybe TRBD1 (6 bases). V was pared by 5 bases and J by 7 bases, with 15 bases between. The CDR3 is 14 residues long. Germline-derived CDR1 and CDR2 are LNHDA and SQIVND (reference sequence). CDR3 protein: CASSHSGGGQPQHF. The CDR3 DNA reads as TGTGCCAGTAGTCATTCTGGGGGCGGCCAGCCCCAGCATTTT.

The chain couples TRBV6-6 to TRBJ2-7, with TRBD2 identical over 16 bases. Germline V gene sequence: CDR1 MNHNY, CDR2 SVGAGI (reference sequence). Trimming cost V 6 bases and J 5 bases; bases outside gene matches: 13. The CDR3 consists of 18 residues. CDR3 loop: CASRRPGLAGGQAHEQYF. The CDR3 nucleotides read TGTGCCAGCAGACGACCGGGACTAGCGGGGGGGCAGGCCCACGAGCAGTACTTC.

V is TRBV10-3 and J is TRBJ1-2; a possible D gene is TRBD1 (6 bases). The CDR3 contains 16 residues. The germline V gene has CDR1 ENHRY and CDR2 SYGVKD. Deletions cut 3 bases from V and 6 bases from J, with 20 bases between. The CDR3 DNA is TGTGCCATCAGTGACGACACAGGGTCGACTTACGATGGCTACACCTTC. Translating it yields CAISDDTGSTYDGYTF.

In this sample, this clone turned up once. The chain combines TRBV30 with TRBJ2-2; D possibly matches TRBD1 or TRBD2 (5 bases each). Trimming cost V 1 base and J 6 bases, with 9 bases left between them. The length of the CDR3 is 13 residues. CDR1 and CDR2 (germline): GTSNPN, SVGIG (reference sequence). CDR3 in amino acids: CAWSARGPGELFF. The CDR3 region has the DNA TGTGCCTGGAGTGCGAGGGGTCCCGGGGAGCTGTTTTTT.

The J gene is TRBJ1-1, the V gene TRBV9; D is perhaps TRBD1 (5 bases). This CDR3 spans 13 amino acids. V lost 4 bases and J lost 3, with 10 bases in between. Germline-derived CDR1 and CDR2 are SGDLS and YYNGEE. CDR3 amino acids: CASSRGLYTEAFF. CDR3 bases: TGTGCCAGCAGCAGGGGCCTCTACACTGAAGCTTTCTTT.

The chain links TRBV19 to TRBJ2-1; 7 bases match TRBD2. V was clipped by 4 bases and J by 8 bases; unmatched bases: 11. CDR3 size: 15 residues. Germline V gene sequence: CDR1 LNHDA, CDR2 SQIVND (reference sequence). CDR3 residues: CASSRDYAASDEQFF. CDR3 nucleotides: TGTGCCAGTAGTAGGGACTACGCAGCATCGGATGAGCAGTTCTTC.

The J gene is TRBJ1-5, the V gene TRBV19; no clear D. Looked up from germline, CDR1 is LNHDA and CDR2 is SQIVND (reference sequence). The V end lost 6 bases, the J end lost 11 bases, and 14 bases lay between the germline ends. The CDR3 is made up of 12 amino acids. The chain's CDR3 is CASSGPQRAQHF. CDR3 DNA sequence: TGTGCCAGTAGCGGCCCGCAACGGGCCCAGCATTTT.

The chain links TRBV7-2 to TRBJ2-3; D is unresolved. The CDR3 has 12 amino acids. Germline CDR1 and CDR2: SGHTA and FQGNSA. Trimming stripped 1 base from V and 3 bases from J, with 2 bases between. The CDR3 reads CASSLDTDTQYF. In nucleotides, the CDR3 is TGTGCCAGCAGCTTAGATACAGATACGCAGTATTTT.

This clone was recorded once. The chain uses TRBV10-3 and TRBJ1-1; D unclear. The V and J ends lost 4 bases and 4 bases respectively, with 7 bases between them. The CDR3 is 12 amino acids. Per germline, CDR1 ENHRY and CDR2 SYGVKD. In DNA form, the CDR3 reads TGTGCCATCAGTGCACTGGGCACTGAAGCTTTCTTT. This codes for CAISALGTEAFF.

The chain couples TRBV10-2 to TRBJ2-1; 9 bases agree with TRBD2. Germline lookup yields CDR1 WSHSY and CDR2 SAAADI. The CDR3 loop spans 15 amino acids. Trimming took 6 bases from V and 7 from J; bases not matched to a gene: 10. The chain's CDR3 is CASRKRTSAGNEQFF. The CDR3 DNA sequence: TGCGCCAGCAGGAAACGGACTAGCGCCGGGAATGAGCAGTTCTTC.

The gene calls are TRBV30 and TRBJ1-6, with TRBD1 as a possible D gene (5 bases). Germline values: CDR1 GTSNPN, CDR2 SVGIG (reference sequence). The CDR3 length is 14 residues. Trimming cost V 0 bases and J 7 bases, with 10 bases left between them. DNA of the CDR3: TGTGCCTGGAGTGTAAACAGGTGGAATTCACCCCTCCACTTT. Translating gives CAWSVNRWNSPLHF.

The table lists this clone with a few counts. The V call is TRBV30, the J call TRBJ1-5; the D is unclear. Trimming shortened V by 0 bases and J by 6 bases, and 12 bases separated the two germline ends. The CDR3 sequence is 14 residues long. The germline V gene encodes CDR1 GTSNPN and CDR2 SVGIG (reference sequence). The CDR3 nucleotides read TGTGCCTGGAGTGTACAGTTTGGGATTCAGCCCCAGCATTTT. It translates to CAWSVQFGIQPQHF.

This clone is a singleton in its sample. This CDR3 is CASSLDSGSYEQYF. The CDR3 DNA follows: TGTGCCAGCAGCTTGGATAGCGGGTCCTACGAGCAGTACTTC. This chain connects TRBV5-4 to TRBJ2-7, with 7 bases matching TRBD2. Germline V CDR1 and CDR2: SGHNT, YYREEE (reference sequence). The V and J ends lost 0 bases and 1 base, in that order; junction bases with no gene match: 1. The CDR3 is made up of 14 amino acids.

This clone occurred once. The chain has TRBV13 and TRBJ2-7, with D hard to call. The CDR3 runs 16 residues. Per germline, CDR1 PRHDT and CDR2 FYEKMQ (reference sequence). Trimming shortened V by 5 bases and J by 2 bases, and 19 bases separated the two germline ends. The CDR3 sequence: CASSRSAGLHPYEQYF. CDR3 DNA sequence: TGTGCCAGCAGCCGGTCGGCAGGCTTACATCCCTACGAGCAGTACTTC.

The J gene is TRBJ2-5, the V gene TRBV5-6; D call uncertain. The V and J ends lost 1 base and 4 bases respectively, with 11 bases between them. The CDR3 runs to 14 residues. Germline V gives CDR1 SGHDT, CDR2 YYEEEE. This chain's CDR3 is CASSLLNQVETQYF. The CDR3 DNA is TGTGCCAGCAGCTTGTTGAATCAGGTAGAGACCCAGTACTTC.

The chain couples TRBV2 to TRBJ2-7, with 11 nucleotides matching TRBD2. J was trimmed by 9 bases and V by 1 base; bases with no gene match: 8. The length of the CDR3 is 15 residues. The germline V gene encodes CDR1 SNHLY and CDR2 FYNNEI. For the CDR3, the DNA is TGTGCCAGCAGTGAAGAGGGACTAGCGGCCAGTGTGCAGTACTTC. This sequence encodes CASSEEGLAASVQYF.

The chain couples TRBV30 to TRBJ1-2, with TRBD1 identical over 9 bases. The CDR3 contains 15 residues. Germline values: CDR1 GTSNPN, CDR2 SVGIG (reference sequence). With V trimmed by 8 bases and J by 0 bases, 10 bases remained unmatched. For the CDR3, the DNA is TGTGCCAGCCGGGACAGGGTCCCGACTAACTATGGCTACACCTTC. Amino acids: CASRDRVPTNYGYTF.